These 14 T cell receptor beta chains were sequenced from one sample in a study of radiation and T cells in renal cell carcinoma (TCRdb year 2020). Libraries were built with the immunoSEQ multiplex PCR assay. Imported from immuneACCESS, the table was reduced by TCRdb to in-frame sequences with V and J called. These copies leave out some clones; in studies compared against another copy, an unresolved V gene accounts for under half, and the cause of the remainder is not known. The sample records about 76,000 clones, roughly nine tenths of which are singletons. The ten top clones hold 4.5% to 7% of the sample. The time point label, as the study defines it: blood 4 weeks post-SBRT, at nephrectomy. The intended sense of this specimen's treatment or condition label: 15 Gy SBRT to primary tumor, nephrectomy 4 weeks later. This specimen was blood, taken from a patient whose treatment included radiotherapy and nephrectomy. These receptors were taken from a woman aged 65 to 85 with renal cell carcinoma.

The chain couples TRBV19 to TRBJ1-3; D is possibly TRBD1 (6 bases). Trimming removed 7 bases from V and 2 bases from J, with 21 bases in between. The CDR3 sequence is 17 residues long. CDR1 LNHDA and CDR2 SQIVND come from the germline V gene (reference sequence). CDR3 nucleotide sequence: TGTGCCAGTATGGCAATCGGACAGCTTAAACCTGGAAACACCATATATTTT. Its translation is CASMAIGQLKPGNTIYF.

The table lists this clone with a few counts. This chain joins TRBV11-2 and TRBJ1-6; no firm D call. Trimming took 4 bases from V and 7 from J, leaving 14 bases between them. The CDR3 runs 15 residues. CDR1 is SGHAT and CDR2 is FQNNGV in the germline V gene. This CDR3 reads CASSSLGEPNSPLHF. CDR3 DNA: TGTGCCAGCAGCTCCCTGGGTGAGCCAAATTCACCCCTCCACTTT.

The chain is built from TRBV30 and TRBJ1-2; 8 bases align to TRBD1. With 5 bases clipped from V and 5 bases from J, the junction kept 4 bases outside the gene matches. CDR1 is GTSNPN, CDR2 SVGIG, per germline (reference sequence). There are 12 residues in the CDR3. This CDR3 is CAWEDRVYGYTF. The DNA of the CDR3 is TGTGCCTGGGAGGACAGGGTGTATGGCTACACCTTC.

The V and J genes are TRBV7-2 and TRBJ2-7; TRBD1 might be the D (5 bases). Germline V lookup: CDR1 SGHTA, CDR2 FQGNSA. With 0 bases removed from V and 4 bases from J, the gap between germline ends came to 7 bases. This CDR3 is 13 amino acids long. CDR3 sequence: CASSLAQEYEQYF. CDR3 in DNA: TGTGCCAGCAGCTTAGCACAGGAGTACGAGCAGTACTTC.

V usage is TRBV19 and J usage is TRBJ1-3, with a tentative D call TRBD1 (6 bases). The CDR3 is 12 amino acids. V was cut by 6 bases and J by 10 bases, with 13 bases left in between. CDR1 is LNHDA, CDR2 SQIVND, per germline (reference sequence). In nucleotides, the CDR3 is TGTGCCAGTAGCCTAGGAGGGGGAACCATATATTTT. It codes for CASSLGGGTIYF.

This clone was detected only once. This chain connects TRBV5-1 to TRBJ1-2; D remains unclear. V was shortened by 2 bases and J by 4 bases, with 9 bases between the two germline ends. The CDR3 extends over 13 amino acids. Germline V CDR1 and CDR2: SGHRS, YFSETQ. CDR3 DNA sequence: TGCGCCAGCAGCTTTTCGGCGGGCTATGGCTACACCTTC. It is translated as CASSFSAGYGYTF.

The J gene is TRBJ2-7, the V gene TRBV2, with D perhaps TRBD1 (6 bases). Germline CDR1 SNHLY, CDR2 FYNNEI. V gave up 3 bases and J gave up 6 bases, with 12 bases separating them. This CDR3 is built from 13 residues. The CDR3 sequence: CASSETRGSEQYF. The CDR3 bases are TGTGCCAGCAGTGAGACCAGGGGTAGCGAGCAGTACTTC.

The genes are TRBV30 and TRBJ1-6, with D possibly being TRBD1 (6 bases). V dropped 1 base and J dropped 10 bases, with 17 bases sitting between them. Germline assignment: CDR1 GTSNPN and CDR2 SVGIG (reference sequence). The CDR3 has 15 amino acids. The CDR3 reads CAWSASGTRESPLHF. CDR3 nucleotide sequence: TGTGCCTGGAGTGCCTCCGGGACAAGAGAATCACCCCTCCACTTT.

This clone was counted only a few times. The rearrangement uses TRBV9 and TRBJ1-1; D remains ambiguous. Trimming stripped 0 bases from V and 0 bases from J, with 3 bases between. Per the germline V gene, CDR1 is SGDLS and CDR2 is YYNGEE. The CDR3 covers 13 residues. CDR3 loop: CASSVEMNTEAFF. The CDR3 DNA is TGTGCCAGCAGCGTAGAGATGAACACTGAAGCTTTCTTT.

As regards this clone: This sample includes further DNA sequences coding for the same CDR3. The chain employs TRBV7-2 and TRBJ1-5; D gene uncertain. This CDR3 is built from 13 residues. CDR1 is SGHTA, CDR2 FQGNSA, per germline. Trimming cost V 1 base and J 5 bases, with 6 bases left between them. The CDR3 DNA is TGTGCCAGCAGCTTAGTTGGCGATCAGCCCCAGCATTTT. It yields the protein CASSLVGDQPQHF.

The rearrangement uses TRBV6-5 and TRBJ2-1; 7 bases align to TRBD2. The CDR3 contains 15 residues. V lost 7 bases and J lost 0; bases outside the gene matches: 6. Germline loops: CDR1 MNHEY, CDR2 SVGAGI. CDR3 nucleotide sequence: TGTGCCAGCACTCCTCGGGGGGTCTCCTACAATGAGCAGTTCTTC. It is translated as CASTPRGVSYNEQFF.

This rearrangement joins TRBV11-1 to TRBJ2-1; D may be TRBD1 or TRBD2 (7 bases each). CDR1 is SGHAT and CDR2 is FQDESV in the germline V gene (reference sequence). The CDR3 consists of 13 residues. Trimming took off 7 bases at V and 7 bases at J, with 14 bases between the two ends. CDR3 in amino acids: CASTYRGGNEQFF. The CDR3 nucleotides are TGTGCCAGCACCTACAGGGGAGGGAATGAGCAGTTCTTC.

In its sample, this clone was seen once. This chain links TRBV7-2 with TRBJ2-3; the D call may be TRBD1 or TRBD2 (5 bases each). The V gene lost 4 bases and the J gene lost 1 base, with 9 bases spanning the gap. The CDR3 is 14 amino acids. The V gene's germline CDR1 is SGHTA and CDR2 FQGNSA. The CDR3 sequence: CASSWGWGTDTQYF. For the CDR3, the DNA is TGTGCCAGCAGCTGGGGGTGGGGCACAGATACGCAGTATTTT.

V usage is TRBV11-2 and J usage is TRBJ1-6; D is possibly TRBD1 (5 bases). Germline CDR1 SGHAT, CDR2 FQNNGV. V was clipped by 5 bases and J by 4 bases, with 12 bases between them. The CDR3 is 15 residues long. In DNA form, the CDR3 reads TGTGCCAGCAGCCCCCTTGACAGTTATAATTCACCCCTCCACTTT. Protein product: CASSPLDSYNSPLHF.